Listed here are 22 T cell receptor beta chains from one sample, sequenced in a study of long-term antiretroviral therapy in people with HIV. Version v3.0 of the immunoSEQ assay was performed at survey level. Sequencing was performed with immunoSEQ multiplex PCR; in TCRdb, only in-frame clones are kept and a portion is missing. The repertoire has about 24,000 clones, about 79% of them found once; the top ten carry less than 2.5%. The sample here was unsorted PBMCs, taken 3 years after starting antiretroviral therapy. The receptors stem from a man between 50 and 59 years old with HIV.

This chain links TRBV6-6 with TRBJ2-7; TRBD1 matches 8 bases. Germline assignment: CDR1 MNHNY and CDR2 SVGAGI (reference sequence). CDR3 length equals 15 residues. After removal of 1 base from V and 5 bases from J, the junction contained 7 bases not matched to a gene. CDR3 sequence: CASSYWQGAMDEQYF. The CDR3 region has the DNA TGTGCCAGCAGTTACTGGCAGGGGGCGATGGACGAGCAGTACTTC.

The V call is TRBV4-1, the J call TRBJ1-1, with TRBD1 identical over 9 bases. Per germline, CDR1 MGHRA and CDR2 YSYEKL. This CDR3 has 15 amino acids. Losses at the gene ends were 4 bases for V and 1 base for J; bases not matched to a gene: 4. The CDR3 protein is CASSREGQGNTEAFF. Written as DNA, the CDR3 is TGCGCCAGCAGCCGAGAGGGACAGGGGAACACTGAAGCTTTCTTT.

This chain links TRBV27 with TRBJ1-1; 9 bases align to TRBD1. Losses at the gene ends were 1 base for V and 2 bases for J; bases not matched to a gene: 2. This CDR3 contains 15 residues. Germline V lookup: CDR1 MNHEY, CDR2 SMNVEV (reference sequence). The CDR3 reads CASSLLTGGNTEAFF. The CDR3 region has the DNA TGTGCCAGCAGTTTATTGACAGGGGGAAACACTGAAGCTTTCTTT.

This clone showed up just a few times. The chain links TRBV9 to TRBJ2-7, with D hard to call. The V gene's germline CDR1 is SGDLS and CDR2 YYNGEE. The CDR3 consists of 13 residues. V lost 0 bases to trimming and J lost 6 bases, with 10 bases between them. CDR3 bases: TGTGCCAGCAGCGTAGGGTACCGAGCCGAGCAGTACTTC. This gives the protein CASSVGYRAEQYF.

This chain joins TRBV7-2 and TRBJ2-7; the D gene is possibly TRBD2 (5 bases). Trimming removed 5 bases from V and 2 bases from J, with 13 bases in between. This CDR3 contains 14 residues. CDR1 is SGHTA and CDR2 is FQGNSA in the germline V gene. The CDR3 nucleotides read TGTGCCAGCAGCCAGCGGAGCCCCCCCTACGAGCAGTACTTC. Translated, it gives CASSQRSPPYEQYF.

The genes are TRBV19 and TRBJ1-1; no reliable D call. The CDR3 sequence is 11 residues long. The germline gives CDR1 LNHDA, CDR2 SQIVND (reference sequence). V was trimmed by 5 bases and J by 11 bases, leaving 12 bases between them. The CDR3 loop reads CASSLGTRAFF. CDR3 bases: TGTGCCAGTAGTCTCGGTACTAGGGCTTTCTTT.

The CDR3 DNA is TGTGCCACCGCGGGTCCGGGCACTGAAGCTTTCTTT. It is translated as CATAGPGTEAFF. J is TRBJ1-1 and V is TRBV28; D uncertain. This CDR3 has 12 amino acids. The V end lost 10 bases, the J end lost 4 bases, and 13 bases lay between the germline ends. The germline CDR1 and CDR2 sequences are MDHEN and SYDVKM.

The chain employs TRBV10-2 and TRBJ1-4; no clear D gene. With 0 bases removed from V and 1 base from J, the gap between germline ends came to 3 bases. The CDR3 loop spans 14 amino acids. Germline loops: CDR1 WSHSY, CDR2 SAAADI. The CDR3 reads CASSESGTNEKLFF. Written as DNA, the CDR3 is TGCGCCAGCAGTGAGTCAGGAACTAATGAAAAACTGTTTTTT.

This chain links TRBV2 with TRBJ1-5; 7 nucleotides agree with TRBD1. Germline V gene sequence: CDR1 SNHLY, CDR2 FYNNEI. V lost 5 bases, J lost 0 bases, and 16 bases stayed unmatched. CDR3 length: 19 residues. CDR3 protein: CASSFTFWTGINSNQPQHF. The CDR3 DNA is TGTGCCAGCAGTTTCACTTTTTGGACAGGTATCAATAGCAATCAGCCCCAGCATTTT.

The chain is built from TRBV29-1 and TRBJ2-7, with D maybe TRBD1 (5 bases). Germline assignment: CDR1 SQVTM and CDR2 ANQGSEA. Trimming cost V 0 bases and J 4 bases, with 10 bases left between them. CDR3 length: 13 amino acids. As DNA, the CDR3 is TGCAGCGTTGAAGAACCGACAGAGTACGAGCAGTACTTC. Amino acids: CSVEEPTEYEQYF.

This chain joins TRBV28 and TRBJ2-3, with TRBD1 matching over 8 bases. CDR1 is MDHEN and CDR2 is SYDVKM in the germline V gene. With 6 bases clipped from V and 3 bases from J, the junction kept 8 bases outside the gene matches. The CDR3 spans 15 residues. The CDR3 reads CASSDQGATTDTQYF. CDR3 nucleotides: TGTGCCAGCAGCGACCAGGGGGCGACTACAGATACGCAGTATTTT. The full variable domain, in which reference TRBV28 and TRBJ2-3 provide the parts outside the CDR3, is DVKVTQSSRYLVKRTGEKVFLECVQDMDHENMFWYRQDPGLGLRLIYFSYDVKMKEKGDIPEGYSVSREKKERFSLILESASTNQTSMYLCASSDQGATTDTQYFGPGTRLTVL.

This chain's CDR3 is CASRPQKEVYAKAFF. As DNA, the CDR3 is TGTGCCAGCAGGCCCCAGAAGGAGGTTTATGCTAAAGCTTTCTTT. The chain joins TRBV6-5 to TRBJ1-1; D gene uncertain. The V gene lost 6 bases and the J gene lost 9 bases, with 23 bases spanning the gap. The CDR3 has 15 amino acids. Germline CDR1 is MNHEY and CDR2 is SVGAGI.

The rearrangement links TRBV12-5 to TRBJ2-5; D remains unclear. The CDR3 loop spans 13 amino acids. The V end lost 5 bases, the J end lost 0 bases, and 7 bases lay between the germline ends. Germline CDR1 LGHNT, CDR2 FRNRAP. CDR3 region: CASGQLYQETQYF. The CDR3 bases are TGTGCTAGTGGTCAACTGTACCAAGAGACCCAGTACTTC.

The V call is TRBV2, the J call TRBJ2-7, with TRBD1 matching 8 bases. Germline V gene lookup returns CDR1 SNHLY and CDR2 FYNNEI. This CDR3 contains 13 residues. With 0 bases clipped from V and 10 bases from J, the junction kept 5 bases outside the gene matches. The DNA of the CDR3 is TGTGCCAGCAGTGAAGCAAACAGGGGGGCACAGTACTTC. This gives the protein CASSEANRGAQYF.

The chain uses TRBV9 and TRBJ2-7; tentatively, D is TRBD1 or TRBD2 (6 bases each). V was trimmed by 2 bases and J by 4 bases, leaving 19 bases between them. CDR1 and CDR2 from the germline V gene are SGDLS and YYNGEE. CDR3 length: 16 amino acids. The CDR3 here is CASSVGGDTVLYEQYF. The DNA for the CDR3 is TGTGCCAGCAGCGTCGGCGGGGACACCGTTTTGTACGAGCAGTACTTC.

The chain has TRBV4-1 and TRBJ1-1; D gene uncertain. CDR3 length equals 15 residues. Germline CDR1 is MGHRA and CDR2 is YSYEKL. Trimming stripped 4 bases from V and 4 bases from J, with 16 bases between. As DNA, the CDR3 is TGCGCCAGCAGCCCCCTACGCCAAACCAGCACTGAAGCTTTCTTT. Protein: CASSPLRQTSTEAFF.

The chain recombines TRBV14 with TRBJ2-3; the D is unclear. Germline CDR1 SGHDN, CDR2 FVKESK. The V and J ends lost 3 bases and 4 bases respectively, with 8 bases between them. The CDR3 length is 13 residues. The CDR3 loop reads CASSQLVADTQYF. In DNA, the CDR3 is TGTGCCAGCAGCCAGCTGGTCGCAGATACGCAGTATTTT.

The V gene is TRBV19, the J gene TRBJ1-1; unclear D gene. Trimming cost V 6 bases and J 3 bases, with 11 bases left between them. In germline, CDR1 is LNHDA, CDR2 SQIVND (reference sequence). The length of the CDR3 is 13 residues. CDR3 bases: TGTGCCAGTAGCCAGTCCGCTCACACTGAAGCTTTCTTT. Amino acids: CASSQSAHTEAFF.

V is TRBV28 and J is TRBJ2-3; D is unresolved. The CDR3 totals 11 residues. Germline V CDR1 and CDR2: MDHEN, SYDVKM. V was trimmed by 9 bases and J by 4 bases, leaving 8 bases between them. CDR3 loop: CASQQADTQYF. CDR3 DNA sequence: TGTGCCAGTCAGCAAGCAGATACGCAGTATTTT. Filled out from reference TRBV28 and TRBJ2-3, the complete variable domain reads DVKVTQSSRYLVKRTGEKVFLECVQDMDHENMFWYRQDPGLGLRLIYFSYDVKMKEKGDIPEGYSVSREKKERFSLILESASTNQTSMYLCASQQADTQYFGPGTRLTVL.

V gene TRBV18 combines with J gene TRBJ1-5; tentative D call: TRBD1 (5 bases). Trimming left V 0 bases short and J 4 bases short, with 16 bases between. Germline V gene lookup returns CDR1 KGHSH and CDR2 LQKENI. The CDR3 covers 17 residues. CDR3 bases: TGTGCCAGCTCACCACCGGACACACCAATCCGAAATCAGCCCCAGCATTTT. Its protein product is CASSPPDTPIRNQPQHF.

This chain links TRBV30 with TRBJ1-1; possibly TRBD1 for D (6 bases). V was cut by 1 base and J by 4 bases, with 10 bases left in between. Germline assignment: CDR1 GTSNPN and CDR2 SVGIG (reference sequence). CDR3 length: 13 residues. CDR3 nucleotide sequence: TGTGCCTGGAGTGCGGGGGGCGTCACTGAAGCTTTCTTT. Translating gives CAWSAGGVTEAFF.

The rearrangement joins TRBV5-1 to TRBJ2-5; 10 nucleotides match TRBD1. There are 14 residues in the CDR3. CDR1 and CDR2 (germline): SGHRS, YFSETQ. Trimming removed 3 bases from V and 5 bases from J; junction bases left unmatched: 4. For the CDR3, the DNA is TGCGCCAGCAGCTGGACAGGGGGACGGGAGACCCAGTACTTC. Translation: CASSWTGGRETQYF.